Listed here is a single TCR beta chain. Its antigen is as yet unknown. Sorting that relied on CD45RO/CCR7/CD25/CD127/CD95/CD27 yielded CD4+ naive, central memory, regulatory and stem cell-like memory cells. The CDR3 contains 13 residues. V lost 3 bases, J lost 1 base, and 9 bases lay in between. Per germline, CDR1 GTSNPN and CDR2 SVGIG (reference sequence). The data originate from a study of beta chain features in type 1 diabetes. Study-wide findings and caveats: Overrepresentation of cells with high TCR expression could result from cDNA sequencing. All four CD4+ subsets from Type 1 diabetes patients carried moderately but significantly shorter TCRB CDR3s. A greater similarity of naive, central memory and Treg TCRB repertoires was seen among patients than among healthy donors.

Every isolated RNA sample was fully reverse transcribed, so sequencing captured expressed TCRB transcripts. Sequenced by immunoSEQ multiplex PCR; TCRdb stores in-frame clones only, minus some. The repertoire holds 350,000 or so clones, with roughly 21% as singletons. The TCR sequence derives from a woman aged 18-29 years in good health. V is TRBV30 and J is TRBJ2-5, with D possibly TRBD1 on 5 matching bases. Input material: naive CD4+ T cells from blood. The CDR3 region is CAWRTQGQETQYF. DNA for the CDR3: TGTGCCTGGAGGACGCAGGGCCAAGAGACCCAGTACTTC.